These 20 T cell receptor beta chains share one sample of origin, sequenced in a study of identical twins. Using its own MiXCR run on the 5' RACE reads, TCRdb lists one record per CDR3 protein. The table shows about 220,000 distinct CDR3 sequences, with 6.5% occurring only once. These data are also associated with another study on T cells expressing NK-cell markers.

Sequenced material: CD8+ T cells sorted from blood. The receptor source for this set is a woman aged 18-29 years in good health.

At least ten counts were recorded for this clonotype. The chain joins TRBV25-1 to TRBJ2-7; TRBD2 is a possible D gene (6 bases). V gave up 7 bases and J gave up 4 bases, with 17 bases separating them. Germline assignment: CDR1 MGHDK and CDR2 SYGVNS. This CDR3 spans 14 amino acids. Written as DNA, the CDR3 is TGTGCCAGCAATCCGGGAGCGCTTTGGTACGAGCAGTACTTC. Protein product: CASNPGALWYEQYF.

This clonotype was recorded only once. The V and J genes are TRBV9 and TRBJ1-2; D is unresolved. CDR1 SGDLS and CDR2 YYNGEE come from the germline V gene. The length of the CDR3 is 14 residues. V lost 1 base and J 2 bases, leaving 9 bases between the germline ends. For the CDR3, the DNA is TGTGCCAGCAGCGTATTAGGCAGGAACTATGGCTACACCTTC. This sequence encodes CASSVLGRNYGYTF.

This clonotype appeared a few times. The rearrangement links TRBV15 to TRBJ2-7; perhaps TRBD1 as D (6 bases). This CDR3 region has 15 residues. Germline V gene lookup returns CDR1 LNHNV and CDR2 YYDKDF (reference sequence). Deletions cut 1 base from V and 0 bases from J, with 10 bases between. The CDR3 spells CATSRGTAFSYEQYF. In DNA form, the CDR3 reads TGTGCCACCAGCAGAGGGACAGCCTTCTCCTACGAGCAGTACTTC. Drawing the rest from reference TRBV15 and TRBJ2-7, the complete variable domain is DAMVIQNPRYQVTQFGKPVTLSCSQTLNHNVMYWYQQKSSQAPKLLFHYYDKDFNNEADTPDNFQSRRPNTSFCFLDIRSPGLGDTAMYLCATSRGTAFSYEQYFGPGTRLTVT.

At least ten counts were recorded for this clonotype. J is TRBJ1-4 and V is TRBV7-6; D is uncertain. This CDR3 has 15 residues. CDR1 and CDR2 (germline): SGHVS, FNYEAQ. V was shortened by 2 bases and J by 7 bases, with 14 bases between the two germline ends. The DNA of the CDR3 is TGTGCCAGCAGCTTAAGTTTGGAAGATAGTGAAAAACTGTTTTTT. Its protein product is CASSLSLEDSEKLFF.

The chain links TRBV7-8 to TRBJ2-2; D is tentatively TRBD1 or TRBD2 (6 bases each). The CDR3 has 17 amino acids. Trimming took 1 base from V and 3 from J, leaving 15 bases between them. Germline loops: CDR1 SGHVS, CDR2 FQNEAQ. The CDR3 coding sequence is TGTGCCAGCAGCTTAGATAAGGGGGGTAAGGACACCGGGGAGCTGTTTTTT. Its translation: CASSLDKGGKDTGELFF.

This clonotype occurred a few times. The V and J genes are TRBV7-2 and TRBJ2-7; 10 bases map to TRBD1. The CDR3 spans 14 residues. In germline, CDR1 is SGHTA, CDR2 FQGNSA. V lost 5 bases, J lost 4 bases, and 5 bases stayed unmatched. The CDR3 here is CASSTGTGVYEQYF. The CDR3 DNA reads as TGTGCCAGCAGCACCGGGACAGGGGTGTACGAGCAGTACTTC.

This clonotype was seen a few times. The genes are TRBV12-3 or TRBV12-4 and TRBJ1-5, with 7 nucleotides matching TRBD1. The CDR3 totals 16 residues. V lost 6 bases and J lost 2; bases outside the gene matches: 10. The CDR3 region has the DNA TGTGCCAGCAGCCCACCCGGGACAGAGGGCAATCAGCCCCAGCATTTT. Its translation: CASSPPGTEGNQPQHF.

There are many counts of this clonotype. The V call is TRBV7-8, the J call TRBJ2-1, with 8 nucleotides matching TRBD2. Germline trimming cut 7 bases from V and 0 bases from J; bases unmatched to any gene: 14. Germline V lookup: CDR1 SGHVS, CDR2 FQNEAQ. The CDR3 sequence is 18 residues long. The CDR3 coding sequence is TGTGCCAGCATCCTACTAGCGGCAAGAGGTAGCTCCTACAATGAGCAGTTCTTC. Its protein is CASILLAARGSSYNEQFF.

This sequence joins TRBV5-6 and TRBJ2-7; D possibly corresponds to TRBD1 (6 bases). CDR3 length equals 14 residues. Germline CDR1 reads SGHDT; CDR2 reads YYEEEE. V lost 4 bases, J lost 2 bases, and 13 bases lay in between. CDR3 nucleotide sequence: TGTGCCAGCAGCGTAGGGACAATCGCCTACGAGCAGTACTTC. It encodes CASSVGTIAYEQYF.

This clonotype was counted many times. This chain uses TRBV7-2 with TRBJ2-1; D is unclear. V lost 4 bases to trimming and J lost 8 bases, with 18 bases between them. The CDR3 spans 15 residues. Germline CDR1 SGHTA, CDR2 FQGNSA. The CDR3 sequence is CASSSAVSGGDEQFF. CDR3 nucleotides: TGTGCCAGCAGCTCGGCCGTTAGTGGCGGCGATGAGCAGTTCTTC. The full variable domain, in which reference TRBV7-2 and TRBJ2-1 provide the parts outside the CDR3, is GAGVSQSPSNKVTEKGKDVELRCDPISGHTALYWYRQSLGQGLEFLIYFQGNSAPDKSGLPSDRFSAERTGGSVSTLTIQRTQQEDSAVYLCASSSAVSGGDEQFFGPGTRLTVL.

This clonotype was seen only a few times. The chain uses TRBV9 and TRBJ2-1; TRBD2 aligns across 8 bases. The CDR3 has 14 residues. The V and J ends lost 4 bases and 8 bases, in that order; junction bases with no gene match: 8. Germline CDR1 reads SGDLS; CDR2 reads YYNGEE. The CDR3 sequence: CASSPWGTRDEQFF. The CDR3 nucleotides read TGTGCCAGCAGCCCCTGGGGGACTAGAGATGAGCAGTTCTTC.

This clonotype was picked up a small number of times. The chain carries TRBV6-5 and TRBJ1-2; D may be TRBD1 (5 bases). The CDR3 is 11 residues long. Germline assignment: CDR1 MNHEY and CDR2 SVGAGI. The V and J ends lost 7 bases and 8 bases respectively, with 11 bases between them. CDR3 sequence reads: CASTGGDGYTF. The DNA of the CDR3 is TGTGCCAGCACTGGGGGGGACGGCTACACCTTC.

The chain has TRBV27 and TRBJ2-7, with D perhaps matching TRBD2 (5 bases). The germline gives CDR1 MNHEY, CDR2 SMNVEV (reference sequence). This CDR3 has 14 residues. Deletions cut 5 bases from V and 5 bases from J, with 16 bases between. CDR3: CASSRLAAGDEQYF. CDR3 nucleotides: TGTGCCAGCAGTCGCCTGGCCGCCGGGGACGAGCAGTACTTC.

This clonotype was picked up a small number of times. The V gene is TRBV27, the J gene TRBJ1-2; 7 nucleotides agree with TRBD1. Germline assignment: CDR1 MNHEY and CDR2 SMNVEV (reference sequence). There are 14 residues in the CDR3. With 5 bases clipped from V and 4 bases from J, the junction kept 7 bases outside the gene matches. In nucleotides, the CDR3 is TGTGCCAGCAGTCTTTCCGGGACAGTCTATGGCTACACCTTC. Amino acids: CASSLSGTVYGYTF.

This clonotype was detected ten times or more. A read error may explain this, as a much larger clone is one base away. J is TRBJ2-7 and V is TRBV27, with D possibly called TRBD1 or TRBD2 (5 bases each). Trimming shortened V by 2 bases and J by 3 bases, and 8 bases separated the two germline ends. Germline loops: CDR1 MNHEY, CDR2 SMNVEV (reference sequence). The CDR3 sequence is 13 residues long. DNA of the CDR3: TGTGCCAGCAGTTTAGGGACGGACTACGAGCAGTACTTC. As protein: CASSLGTDYEQYF.

A few counts support this clonotype. This rearrangement joins TRBV11-2 to TRBJ1-1; 9 bases map to TRBD1. The CDR3 runs to 14 residues. V was clipped by 1 base and J by 8 bases; unmatched bases: 5. Germline lookup yields CDR1 SGHAT and CDR2 FQNNGV. CDR3: CASSLVTGGLEAFF. Here the CDR3 DNA reads TGTGCCAGCAGCTTAGTAACAGGGGGCTTGGAAGCTTTCTTT.

This chain connects TRBV9 to TRBJ2-1; a weak D match, TRBD2 (6 bases). This CDR3 contains 15 residues. Germline V gene lookup returns CDR1 SGDLS and CDR2 YYNGEE. V lost 0 bases and J 4 bases, leaving 11 bases between the germline ends. DNA for the CDR3: TGTGCCAGCAGCGTAGTTAGCGGAGCGTACAATGAGCAGTTCTTC. Residues: CASSVVSGAYNEQFF. Variable domain in full (rest from reference TRBV9 and TRBJ2-1): DSGVTQTPKHLITATGQRVTLRCSPRSGDLSVYWYQQSLDQGLQFLIQYYNGEERAKGNILERFSAQQFPDLHSELNLSSLELGDSALYFCASSVVSGAYNEQFFGPGTRLTVL.

This clonotype showed up just a few times. This chain connects TRBV12-5 to TRBJ2-4; TRBD1 might be the D (5 bases). Germline V gene data show CDR1 as LGHNT and CDR2 as FRNRAP. Trimming took off 1 base at V and 2 bases at J, with 12 bases between the two ends. The CDR3 covers 16 residues. The DNA for the CDR3 is TGTGCTAGTGGTTTGGATTACAGGACACCCAAAAACATTCAGTACTTC. It encodes CASGLDYRTPKNIQYF.

This clonotype was seen many times. The V and J genes are TRBV12-3 or TRBV12-4 and TRBJ2-7; tentatively, D is TRBD2 (6 bases). Trimming pared 7 bases from V and 6 bases from J, leaving 16 bases between. This CDR3 comprises 13 residues. The CDR3 is CASNLGAGGEQYF. The DNA for the CDR3 is TGTGCCAGCAACCTTGGAGCGGGCGGCGAGCAGTACTTC.

This clonotype was detected only a few times. The J gene is TRBJ2-1, the V gene TRBV2; D tentatively reads TRBD1 or TRBD2 (5 bases each). Germline-derived CDR1 and CDR2 are SNHLY and FYNNEI. The CDR3 contains 14 residues. V dropped 11 bases and J dropped 4 bases, with 18 bases sitting between them. CDR3 DNA: TGTGCCCAGGGATGGACTGGGGATTACAATGAGCAGTTCTTC. Its translation is CAQGWTGDYNEQFF.